This paragraph reports one TCR beta chain. No antigen is known for it. This record belongs to a study of T cell responses to AZD1222 COVID-19 vaccine. Across the study: Recipients boosted at about 4 weeks or about 12 weeks are pooled. Findings and caveats of the study: The reported proportion of spike-specific TCRs targeting unmutated variant regions was nearly half. Most donors were white British, females outnumbered males, and clonal diversity was possibly underestimated. Receipt of two AZD1222 doses was followed by a rise in Spike-specific TCR breadth and depth.

Repertoires were generated with immunoSEQ multiplex PCR, while TCRdb's copy carries only in-frame clones and drops some. The table shows 95,000 to 150,000 clones, with around 90% occurring only once. CDR3 length: 16 residues. V was trimmed by 0 bases and J by 3 bases, leaving 15 bases between them. Germline values: CDR1 MNHEY, CDR2 SVGAGI. The chain recombines TRBV6-5 with TRBJ2-7; TRBD1 is a possible D gene (6 bases). The sequencing here drew on peripheral blood, taken on day 0 of AZD1222 vaccination. This TCR was recovered from an adult in good health. CDR3 DNA: TGTGCCAGCAGTTACTCGGGAGACAGGCAATTCTACGAGCAGTACTTC. Translating it yields CASSYSGDRQFYEQYF.